Following are 9 T cell receptor beta chains from one sample sequenced in a study of blood T cell repertoires in COVID-19. Libraries were prepared by immunoSEQ multiplex PCR; TCRdb keeps only in-frame clonotypes and omits some of them. The table records about 140,000 clones, approximately 88% of them present only once. Sample: peripheral blood. The receptors shown here come from a woman between 50 and 59 years old with acute or convalescent COVID-19.

The chain has TRBV19 and TRBJ2-7, with D tentatively TRBD1 (6 bases). The V gene lost 4 bases and the J gene lost 3 bases, with 10 bases spanning the gap. The germline gives CDR1 LNHDA, CDR2 SQIVND (reference sequence). There are 13 residues in the CDR3. As DNA, the CDR3 is TGTGCCAGTAGTAATCAGGGGCTCTACGAGCAGTACTTC. It encodes CASSNQGLYEQYF.

In its sample, this clone was seen a few times. V gene TRBV6-6 combines with J gene TRBJ1-6; D is ambiguous. Trimming left V 0 bases short and J 9 bases short, with 9 bases between. Germline CDR1 and CDR2: MNHNY and SVGAGI (reference sequence). The CDR3 covers 14 residues. The CDR3 DNA reads TGTGCCAGCAGTTACTCGGAGGGTGTTTCACCCCTCCACTTT. Its translation: CASSYSEGVSPLHF.

This chain joins TRBV27 and TRBJ1-6, with 10 positions matching TRBD1. V lost 8 bases, J lost 12 bases, and 10 bases stayed unmatched. The CDR3 sequence is 14 residues long. Germline CDR1 reads MNHEY; CDR2 reads SMNVEV (reference sequence). The CDR3 reads CASGKRDRGIPLHF. In DNA form, the CDR3 reads TGTGCCAGCGGCAAAAGGGACAGGGGAATACCCCTCCACTTT.

This clone was observed once. The chain uses TRBV3-1 (or the pseudogene TRBV3-2) and TRBJ1-3, with D unresolved. The CDR3 spans 16 residues. In germline, CDR1 is LGHDT, CDR2 YNNKEL (reference sequence). V lost 4 bases and J lost 0, with 13 bases in between. CDR3 nucleotides: TGTGCCAGCAGCCCGACTACAGTTTACTCTGGAAACACCATATATTTT. Encoded protein: CASSPTTVYSGNTIYF.

This chain links TRBV2 with TRBJ2-1; 12 positions agree with TRBD2. Germline V gene data show CDR1 as SNHLY and CDR2 as FYNNEI. The CDR3 sequence is 14 residues long. J was trimmed by 6 bases and V by 7 bases; bases with no gene match: 4. This CDR3 reads CASKASGGANEQFF. The CDR3, as DNA: TGTGCCAGCAAGGCTAGCGGGGGGGCCAATGAGCAGTTCTTC.

The V and J genes are TRBV6-6 and TRBJ1-2, with a weak D call TRBD1 (6 bases). The CDR3 is made up of 13 amino acids. The ends were cut back, 6 bases at V and 5 bases at J, with 13 bases in the middle. Germline lookup yields CDR1 MNHNY and CDR2 SVGAGI (reference sequence). The CDR3 bases are TGTGCCAGCAGACCGGGGGGCCTGTATGGCTACACCTTC. Its translation is CASRPGGLYGYTF.

This chain connects TRBV5-8 to TRBJ1-1; D might be TRBD1 (6 bases). The V end was cut by 4 bases, the J end by 1 base, with 17 bases between. CDR1 is SGHTS, CDR2 YDEGEE, per germline. The CDR3 has 16 residues. CDR3 bases: TGTGCCAGCAGCCCCCCGGGCCTACAGGGGAACACTGAAGCTTTCTTT. The encoded protein is CASSPPGLQGNTEAFF. Variable domain in full (rest from reference TRBV5-8 and TRBJ1-1): EAGVTQSPTHLIKTRGQQATLRCSPISGHTSVYWYQQALGLGLQFLLWYDEGEERNRGNFPPRFSGRQFPNYSSELNVNALELEDSALYLCASSPPGLQGNTEAFFGQGTRLTVV.

In its sample, this clone was seen a few times. J is TRBJ2-1 and V is TRBV6-6; tentative D call: TRBD2 (5 bases). With 7 bases removed from V and 0 bases from J, the gap between germline ends came to 7 bases. The V gene's germline CDR1 is MNHNY and CDR2 SVGAGI (reference sequence). The CDR3 is 13 amino acids. The CDR3 DNA reads TGTGCCAGCAACAGCGGCTCCTACAATGAGCAGTTCTTC. Translated, it gives CASNSGSYNEQFF.

CDR3 sequence: CASSQDLSGTGGRETQYF. In DNA form, the CDR3 reads TGTGCCAGCAGCCAAGACCTATCAGGGACAGGGGGGAGAGAGACCCAGTACTTC. V gene TRBV3-1 (or the pseudogene TRBV3-2) combines with J gene TRBJ2-5, with 11 nucleotides matching TRBD1. Per germline, CDR1 LGHDT and CDR2 YNNKEL (reference sequence). The V gene end was trimmed by 0 bases and the J gene end by 4 bases; junction bases not matched to a gene: 10. There are 18 residues in the CDR3.